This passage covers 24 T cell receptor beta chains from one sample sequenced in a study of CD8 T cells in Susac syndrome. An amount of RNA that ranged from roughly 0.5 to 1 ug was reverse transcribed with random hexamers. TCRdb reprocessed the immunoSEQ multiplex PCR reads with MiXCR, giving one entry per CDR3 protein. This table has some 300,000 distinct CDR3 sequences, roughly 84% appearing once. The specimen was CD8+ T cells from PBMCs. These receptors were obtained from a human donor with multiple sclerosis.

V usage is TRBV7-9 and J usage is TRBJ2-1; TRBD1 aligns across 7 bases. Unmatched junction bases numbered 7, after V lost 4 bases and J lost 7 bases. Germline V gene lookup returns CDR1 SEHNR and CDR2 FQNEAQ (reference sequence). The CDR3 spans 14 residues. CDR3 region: CASSSTQGMNEQFF. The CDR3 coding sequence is TGTGCCAGCAGCTCCACACAGGGGATGAATGAGCAGTTCTTC.

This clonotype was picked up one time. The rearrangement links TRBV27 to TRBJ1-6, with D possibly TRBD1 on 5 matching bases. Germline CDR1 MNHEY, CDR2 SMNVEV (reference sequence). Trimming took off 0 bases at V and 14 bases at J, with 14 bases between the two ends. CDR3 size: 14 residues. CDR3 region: CASSLSGALLALHF. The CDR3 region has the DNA TGTGCCAGCAGTTTATCTGGGGCCTTGTTAGCCCTCCACTTT.

The CDR3: CASSLAGSTDTQYF. CDR3 coding DNA: TGTGCCAGCAGTTTGGCGGGATCCACAGATACGCAGTATTTT. The chain is built from TRBV12-3 or TRBV12-4 and TRBJ2-3; possible D gene TRBD2, 6 bases. CDR3 length: 14 residues. With 3 bases removed from V and 2 bases from J, the gap between germline ends came to 9 bases.

CDR3 region: CASSFGDYPSYNEQFF. The CDR3 DNA reads TGTGCCAGCAGCTTCGGAGACTACCCTTCTTACAATGAGCAGTTCTTC. The chain has TRBV5-4 and TRBJ2-1; the D gene is possibly TRBD2 (5 bases). The CDR3 spans 16 residues. CDR1 is SGHNT and CDR2 is YYREEE in the germline V gene (reference sequence). V lost 2 bases to trimming and J lost 4 bases, with 16 bases between them.

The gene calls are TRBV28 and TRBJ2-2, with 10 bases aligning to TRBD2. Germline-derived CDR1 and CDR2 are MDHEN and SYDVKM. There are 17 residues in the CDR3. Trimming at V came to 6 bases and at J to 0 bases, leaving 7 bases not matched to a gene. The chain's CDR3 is CASSPWTSGTNTGELFF. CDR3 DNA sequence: TGTGCCAGCAGCCCCTGGACTAGCGGAACGAACACCGGGGAGCTGTTTTTT.

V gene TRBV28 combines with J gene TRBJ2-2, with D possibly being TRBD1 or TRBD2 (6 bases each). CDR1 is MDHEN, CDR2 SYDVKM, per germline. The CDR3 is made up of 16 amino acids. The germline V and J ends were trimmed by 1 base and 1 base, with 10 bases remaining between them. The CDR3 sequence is CASSLLEGGNTGELFF. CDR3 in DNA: TGTGCCAGCAGTTTATTGGAGGGGGGGAACACCGGGGAGCTGTTTTTT.

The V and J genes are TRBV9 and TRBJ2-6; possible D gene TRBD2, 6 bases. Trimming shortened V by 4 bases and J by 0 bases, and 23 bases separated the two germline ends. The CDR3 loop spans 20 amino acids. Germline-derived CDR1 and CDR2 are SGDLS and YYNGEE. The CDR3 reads CASSSLSGSSESSGANVLTF. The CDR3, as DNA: TGTGCCAGCAGCTCGCTAAGTGGGTCTAGCGAGAGCTCTGGGGCCAACGTCCTGACTTTC.

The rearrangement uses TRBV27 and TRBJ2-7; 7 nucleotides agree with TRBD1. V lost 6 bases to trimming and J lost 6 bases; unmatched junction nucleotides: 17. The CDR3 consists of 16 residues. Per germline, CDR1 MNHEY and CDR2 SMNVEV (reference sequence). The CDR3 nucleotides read TGTGCCAGCAGCCCCCTCCCCGACAGGGAAGGCAGCGAGCAGTACTTC. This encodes CASSPLPDREGSEQYF.

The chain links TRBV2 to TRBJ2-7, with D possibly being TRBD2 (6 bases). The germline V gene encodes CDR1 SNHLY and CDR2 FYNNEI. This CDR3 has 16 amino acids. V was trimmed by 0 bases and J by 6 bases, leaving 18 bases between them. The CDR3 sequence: CASSEAAPGSSSEQYF. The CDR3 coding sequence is TGTGCCAGCAGTGAAGCGGCCCCCGGGAGTTCCAGCGAGCAGTACTTC. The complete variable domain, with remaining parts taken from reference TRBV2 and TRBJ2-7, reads EPEVTQTPSHQVTQMGQEVILRCVPISNHLYFYWYRQILGQKVEFLVSFYNNEISEKSEIFDDQFSVERPDGSNFTLKIRSTKLEDSAMYFCASSEAAPGSSSEQYFGPGTRLTVT.

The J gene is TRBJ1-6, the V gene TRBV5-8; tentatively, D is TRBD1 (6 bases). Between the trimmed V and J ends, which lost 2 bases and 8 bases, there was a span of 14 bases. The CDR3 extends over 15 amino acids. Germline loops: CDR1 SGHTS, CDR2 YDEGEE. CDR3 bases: TGTGCCAGCAGCTTCCGGGACAAGGCATATTCACCCCTCCACTTT. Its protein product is CASSFRDKAYSPLHF.

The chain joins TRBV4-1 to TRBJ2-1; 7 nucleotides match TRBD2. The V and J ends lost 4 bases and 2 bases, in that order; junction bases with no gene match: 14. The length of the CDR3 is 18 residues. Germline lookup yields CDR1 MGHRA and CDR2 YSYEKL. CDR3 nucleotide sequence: TGCGCCAGCAGCCCGAGAGCGTCGGCTAGCGGTACCTACAATGAGCAGTTCTTC. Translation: CASSPRASASGTYNEQFF.

Here the CDR3 reads CASSESTGVGELFF. The CDR3 DNA follows: TGTGCCAGCAGTGAATCGACAGGGGTCGGGGAGCTGTTTTTT. The chain links TRBV25-1 to TRBJ2-2; 8 nucleotides match TRBD1. J gave up 7 bases and V 1 base, and 2 bases lay outside the gene matches. Germline V gene data show CDR1 as MGHDK and CDR2 as SYGVNS. The CDR3 has 14 residues.

The CDR3 reads CASSLLAGAMNEQFF. Written as DNA, the CDR3 is TGTGCCAGCAGCTTACTAGCGGGAGCTATGAATGAGCAGTTCTTC. The chain joins TRBV7-6 to TRBJ2-1; the match to TRBD2 covers 10 bases. The germline V gene has CDR1 SGHVS and CDR2 FNYEAQ. The CDR3 has 15 amino acids. J lost 7 bases, V lost 2 bases, and 5 bases had no gene match. Combining the CDR3 with reference TRBV7-6 and TRBJ2-1 gives the whole variable domain GAGVSQSPRYKVTKRGQDVALRCDPISGHVSLYWYRQALGQGPEFLTYFNYEAQQDKSGLPNDRFSAERPEGSISTLTIQRTEQRDSAMYRCASSLLAGAMNEQFFGPGTRLTVL.

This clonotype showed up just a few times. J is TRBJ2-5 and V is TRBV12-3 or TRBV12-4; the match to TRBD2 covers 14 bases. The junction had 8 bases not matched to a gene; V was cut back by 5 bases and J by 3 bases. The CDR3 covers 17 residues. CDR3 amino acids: CASSLGTGLAGEETQYF. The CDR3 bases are TGTGCCAGCAGTCTGGGGACGGGACTAGCGGGAGAAGAGACCCAGTACTTC.

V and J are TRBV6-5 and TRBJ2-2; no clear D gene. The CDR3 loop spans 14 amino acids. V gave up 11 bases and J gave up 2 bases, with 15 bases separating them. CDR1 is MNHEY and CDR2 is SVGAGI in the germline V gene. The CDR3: CAAQAVPNTGELFF. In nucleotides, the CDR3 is TGTGCCGCCCAGGCCGTACCAAACACCGGGGAGCTGTTTTTT.

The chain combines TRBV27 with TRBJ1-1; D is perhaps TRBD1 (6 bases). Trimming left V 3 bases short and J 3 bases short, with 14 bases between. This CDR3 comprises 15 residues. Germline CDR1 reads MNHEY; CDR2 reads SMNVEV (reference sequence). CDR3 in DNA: TGTGCCAGCAGTTTTAGGGGGGCGCTTGACACTGAAGCTTTCTTT. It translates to CASSFRGALDTEAFF.

The CDR3 DNA reads as TGTGCCAGCAGCTTGAAGGGGCTAGCGGGGGACACAGATACGCAGTATTTT. This encodes CASSLKGLAGDTDTQYF. The chain recombines TRBV5-6 with TRBJ2-3, with TRBD2 matching 10 bases. Germline V gene sequence: CDR1 SGHDT, CDR2 YYEEEE. The CDR3 consists of 17 residues. The V gene end was trimmed by 1 base and the J gene end by 2 bases; junction bases not matched to a gene: 7.

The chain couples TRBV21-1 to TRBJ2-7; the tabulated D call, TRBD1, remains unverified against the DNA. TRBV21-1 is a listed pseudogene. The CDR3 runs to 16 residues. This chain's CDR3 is CASSKENPGQDYEQYF. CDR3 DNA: TGTGCCAGCAGCAAAGAGAATCCGGGACAGGACTACGAGCAGTACTTC.

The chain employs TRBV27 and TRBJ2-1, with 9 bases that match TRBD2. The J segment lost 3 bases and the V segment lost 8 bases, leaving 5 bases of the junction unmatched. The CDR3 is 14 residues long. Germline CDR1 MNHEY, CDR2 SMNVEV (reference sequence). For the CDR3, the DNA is TGTGCCAGCTGCCCAGCGGGAGGCTACAATGAGCAGTTCTTC. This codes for CASCPAGGYNEQFF.

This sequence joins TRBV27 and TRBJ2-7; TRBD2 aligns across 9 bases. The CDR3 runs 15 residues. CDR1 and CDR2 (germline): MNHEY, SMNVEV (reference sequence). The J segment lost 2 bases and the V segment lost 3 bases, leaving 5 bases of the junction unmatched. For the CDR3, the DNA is TGTGCCAGCAGTTTTGGCGGGAGGGCTCCCTACGAGCAGTACTTC. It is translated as CASSFGGRAPYEQYF.

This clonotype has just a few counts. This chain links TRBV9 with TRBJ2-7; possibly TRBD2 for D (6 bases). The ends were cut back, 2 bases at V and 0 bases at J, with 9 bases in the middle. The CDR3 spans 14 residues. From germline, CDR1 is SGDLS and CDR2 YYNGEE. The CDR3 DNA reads TGTGCCAGCAGCGTGGGAGCGGGCTCCTACGAGCAGTACTTC. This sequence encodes CASSVGAGSYEQYF.

For the CDR3, the DNA is TGTGCCAGCAGTTTCCGGGACAGGAGGTTTGCGCAGTACTTC. It yields the protein CASSFRDRRFAQYF. This chain uses TRBV13 with TRBJ2-7, with 8 bases that match TRBD1. Germline V lookup: CDR1 PRHDT, CDR2 FYEKMQ (reference sequence). V was clipped by 6 bases and J by 9 bases; unmatched bases: 13. CDR3 size: 14 residues.

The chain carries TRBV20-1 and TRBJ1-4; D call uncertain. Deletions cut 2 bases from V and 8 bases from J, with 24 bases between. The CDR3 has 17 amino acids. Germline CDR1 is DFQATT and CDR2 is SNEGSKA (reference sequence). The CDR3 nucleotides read TGCAGTGCTAGACCCGACGTTCGCGGAACGAGTCGGGAAAAACTGTTTTTT. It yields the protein CSARPDVRGTSREKLFF.

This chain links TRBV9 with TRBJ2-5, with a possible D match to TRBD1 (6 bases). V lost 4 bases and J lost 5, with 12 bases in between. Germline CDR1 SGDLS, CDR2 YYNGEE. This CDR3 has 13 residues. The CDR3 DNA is TGTGCCAGCAGCTTACAGGGTTCGGAGACCCAGTACTTC. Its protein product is CASSLQGSETQYF.